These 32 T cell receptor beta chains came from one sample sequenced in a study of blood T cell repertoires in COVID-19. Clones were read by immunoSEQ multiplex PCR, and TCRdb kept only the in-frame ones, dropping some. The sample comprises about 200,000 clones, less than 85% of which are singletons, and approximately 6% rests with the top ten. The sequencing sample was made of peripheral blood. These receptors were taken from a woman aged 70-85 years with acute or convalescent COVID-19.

The CDR3 DNA is TGCAGCGTTGAAGGCGGGAGTGGCGCCTACAATGAGCAGTTCTTC. It yields the protein CSVEGGSGAYNEQFF. The gene calls are TRBV29-1 and TRBJ2-1, with TRBD2 matching 7 bases. Germline loops: CDR1 SQVTM, CDR2 ANQGSEA. V shed 1 base and J 2 bases; nucleotides not matched to a gene: 5. This CDR3 spans 15 amino acids.

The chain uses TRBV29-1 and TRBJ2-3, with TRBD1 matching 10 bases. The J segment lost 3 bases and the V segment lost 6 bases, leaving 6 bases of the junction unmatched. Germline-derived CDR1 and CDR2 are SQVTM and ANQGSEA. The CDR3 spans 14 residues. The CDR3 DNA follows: TGCAGCGTGGGGACAGGGGAAAGGACAGATACGCAGTATTTT. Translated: CSVGTGERTDTQYF.

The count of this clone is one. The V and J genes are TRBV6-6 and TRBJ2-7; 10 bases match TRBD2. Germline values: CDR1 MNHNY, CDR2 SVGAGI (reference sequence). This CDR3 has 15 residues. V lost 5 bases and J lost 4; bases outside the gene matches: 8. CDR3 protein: CASSLNPSGGYEQYF. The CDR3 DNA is TGTGCCAGCAGTCTGAATCCTAGCGGGGGTTACGAGCAGTACTTC.

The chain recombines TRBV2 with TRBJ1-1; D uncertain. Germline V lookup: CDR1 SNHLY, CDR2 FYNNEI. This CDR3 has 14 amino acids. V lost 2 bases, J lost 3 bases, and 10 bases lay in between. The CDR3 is CASSEQAGYTEAFF. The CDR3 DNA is TGTGCCAGCAGTGAACAGGCCGGATACACTGAAGCTTTCTTT.

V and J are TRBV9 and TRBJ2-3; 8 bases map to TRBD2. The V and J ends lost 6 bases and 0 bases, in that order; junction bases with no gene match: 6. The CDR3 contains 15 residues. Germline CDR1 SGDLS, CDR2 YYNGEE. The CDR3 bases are TGTGCCAGCAATAGACTAGCGACTAGCACAGATACGCAGTATTTT. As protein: CASNRLATSTDTQYF.

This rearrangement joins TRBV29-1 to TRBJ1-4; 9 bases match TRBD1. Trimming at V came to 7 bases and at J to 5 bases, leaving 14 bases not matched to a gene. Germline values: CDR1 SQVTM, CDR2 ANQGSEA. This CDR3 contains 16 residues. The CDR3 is CSALLLLQGANEKLFF. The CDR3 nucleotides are TGCAGCGCCCTCCTTTTGTTACAGGGGGCAAATGAAAAACTGTTTTTT.

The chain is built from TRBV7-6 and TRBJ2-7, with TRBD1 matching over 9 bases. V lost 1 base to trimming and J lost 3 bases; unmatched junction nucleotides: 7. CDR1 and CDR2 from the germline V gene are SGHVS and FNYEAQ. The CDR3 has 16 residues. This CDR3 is CASSLGPLGQGYEQYF. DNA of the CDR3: TGTGCCAGCAGCTTAGGGCCGTTGGGACAGGGCTACGAGCAGTACTTC.

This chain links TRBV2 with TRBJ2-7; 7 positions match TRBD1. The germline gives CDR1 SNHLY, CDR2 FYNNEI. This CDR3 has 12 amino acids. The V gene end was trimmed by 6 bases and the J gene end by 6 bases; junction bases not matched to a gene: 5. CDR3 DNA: TGTGCCAGCAGCGAACGACAGGGCGAGCAGTACTTC. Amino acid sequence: CASSERQGEQYF.

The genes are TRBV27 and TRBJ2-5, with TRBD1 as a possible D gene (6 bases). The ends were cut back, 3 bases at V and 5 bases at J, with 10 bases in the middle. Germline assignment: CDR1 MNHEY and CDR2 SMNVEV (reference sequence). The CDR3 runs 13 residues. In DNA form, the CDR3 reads TGTGCCAGCAGTTTTTCCAGGGGCGAGACCCAGTACTTC. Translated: CASSFSRGETQYF.

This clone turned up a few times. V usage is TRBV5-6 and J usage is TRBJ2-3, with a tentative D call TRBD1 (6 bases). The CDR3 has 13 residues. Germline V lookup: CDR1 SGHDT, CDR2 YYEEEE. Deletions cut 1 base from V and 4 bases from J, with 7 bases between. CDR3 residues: CASSLTGSDTQYF. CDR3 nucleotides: TGTGCCAGCAGCTTGACAGGGTCAGATACGCAGTATTTT.

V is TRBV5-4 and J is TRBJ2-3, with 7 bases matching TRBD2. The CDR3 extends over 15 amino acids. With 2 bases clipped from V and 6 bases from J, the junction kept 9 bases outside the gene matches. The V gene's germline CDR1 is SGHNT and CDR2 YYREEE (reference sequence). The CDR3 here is CASSFEGAGSDTQYF. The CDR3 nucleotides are TGTGCCAGCAGCTTCGAAGGAGCGGGATCTGATACGCAGTATTTT.

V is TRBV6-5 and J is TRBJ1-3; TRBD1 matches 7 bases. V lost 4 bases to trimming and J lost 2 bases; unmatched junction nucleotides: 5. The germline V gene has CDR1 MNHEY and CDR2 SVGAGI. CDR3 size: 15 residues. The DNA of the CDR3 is TGTGCCAGCAGTTCCCTCGACAGGGCTGGAAACACCATATATTTT. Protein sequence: CASSSLDRAGNTIYF.

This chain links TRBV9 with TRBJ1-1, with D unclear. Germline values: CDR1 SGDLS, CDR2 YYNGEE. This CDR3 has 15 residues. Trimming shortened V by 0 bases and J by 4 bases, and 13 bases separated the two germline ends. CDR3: CASSVEEGWGTEAFF. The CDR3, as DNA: TGTGCCAGCAGCGTAGAGGAGGGCTGGGGCACTGAAGCTTTCTTT.

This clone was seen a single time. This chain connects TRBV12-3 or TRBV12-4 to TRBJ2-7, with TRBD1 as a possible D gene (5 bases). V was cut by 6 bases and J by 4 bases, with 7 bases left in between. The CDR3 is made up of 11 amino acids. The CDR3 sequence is CASSQGYEQYF. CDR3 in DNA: TGTGCCAGCAGCCAGGGATACGAGCAGTACTTC.

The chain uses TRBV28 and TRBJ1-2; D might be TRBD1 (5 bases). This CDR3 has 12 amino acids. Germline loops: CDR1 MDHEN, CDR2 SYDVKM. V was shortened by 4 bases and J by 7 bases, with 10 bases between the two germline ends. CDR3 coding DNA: TGTGCCAGCAGTTGGGGGGTTTTTGGCTACACCTTC. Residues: CASSWGVFGYTF.

The DNA for the CDR3 is TGTGCCAGCAGCCAAGGGCAGGGCAACACCGGGGAGCTGTTTTTT. Translated: CASSQGQGNTGELFF. The chain has TRBV3-1 (or the pseudogene TRBV3-2) and TRBJ2-2; tentative D call: TRBD1 (5 bases). Germline V gene lookup returns CDR1 LGHDT and CDR2 YNNKEL (reference sequence). The V end lost 1 base, the J end lost 2 bases, and 8 bases lay between the germline ends. CDR3 length equals 15 residues.

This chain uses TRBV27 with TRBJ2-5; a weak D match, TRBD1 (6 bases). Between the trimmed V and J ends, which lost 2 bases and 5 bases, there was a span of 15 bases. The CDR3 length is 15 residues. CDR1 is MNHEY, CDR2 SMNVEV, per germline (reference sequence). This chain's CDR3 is CASSLGGGFGETQYF. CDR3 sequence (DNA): TGTGCCAGCAGTTTAGGTGGGGGCTTTGGGGAGACCCAGTACTTC.

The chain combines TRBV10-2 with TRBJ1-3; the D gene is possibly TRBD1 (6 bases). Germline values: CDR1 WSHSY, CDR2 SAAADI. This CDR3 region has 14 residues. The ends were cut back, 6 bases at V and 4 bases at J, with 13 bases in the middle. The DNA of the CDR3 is TGCGCCAGCAGCTTGACAGGTGCGGGAAACACCATATATTTT. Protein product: CASSLTGAGNTIYF.

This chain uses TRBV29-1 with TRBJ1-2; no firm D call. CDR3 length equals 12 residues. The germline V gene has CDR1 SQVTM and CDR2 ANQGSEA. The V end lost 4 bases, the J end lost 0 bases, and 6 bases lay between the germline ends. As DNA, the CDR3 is TGCAGCGTTGGAGGTTCTAACTATGGCTACACCTTC. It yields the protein CSVGGSNYGYTF.

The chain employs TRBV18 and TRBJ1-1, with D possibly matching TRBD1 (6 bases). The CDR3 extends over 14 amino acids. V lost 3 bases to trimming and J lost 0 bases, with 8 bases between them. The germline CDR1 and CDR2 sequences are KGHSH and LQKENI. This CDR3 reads CASSPAGVNTEAFF. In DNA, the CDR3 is TGTGCCAGCTCACCGGCAGGGGTGAACACTGAAGCTTTCTTT.

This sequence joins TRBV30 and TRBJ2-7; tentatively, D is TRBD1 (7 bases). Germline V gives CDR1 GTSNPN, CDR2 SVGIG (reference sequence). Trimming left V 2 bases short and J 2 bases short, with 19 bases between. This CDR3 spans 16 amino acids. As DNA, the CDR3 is TGTGCCTGGAGTCTTTGGAGGGGGCAGGGCCCCTACGAGCAGTACTTC. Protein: CAWSLWRGQGPYEQYF.

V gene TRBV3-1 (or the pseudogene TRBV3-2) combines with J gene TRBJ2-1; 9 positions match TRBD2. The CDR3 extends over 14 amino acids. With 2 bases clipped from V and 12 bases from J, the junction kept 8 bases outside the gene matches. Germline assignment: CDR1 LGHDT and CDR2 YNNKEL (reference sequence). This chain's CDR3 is CASSQSEAGGGQFF. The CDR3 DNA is TGTGCCAGCAGCCAAAGTGAAGCGGGAGGTGGGCAGTTCTTC.

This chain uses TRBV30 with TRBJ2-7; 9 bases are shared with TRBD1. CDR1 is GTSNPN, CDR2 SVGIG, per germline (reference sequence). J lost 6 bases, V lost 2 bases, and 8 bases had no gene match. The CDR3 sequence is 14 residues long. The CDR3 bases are TGTGCCTGGAGTTCAGGGACAGGGAGAAGCGAGCAGTACTTC. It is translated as CAWSSGTGRSEQYF.

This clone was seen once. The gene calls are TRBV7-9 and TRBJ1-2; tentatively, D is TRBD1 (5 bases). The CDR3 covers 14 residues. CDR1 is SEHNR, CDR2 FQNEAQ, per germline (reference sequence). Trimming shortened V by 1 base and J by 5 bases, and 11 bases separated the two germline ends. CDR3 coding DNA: TGTGCCAGCAGCTTAGAGTCAGGGTCATATGGCTACACCTTC. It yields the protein CASSLESGSYGYTF.

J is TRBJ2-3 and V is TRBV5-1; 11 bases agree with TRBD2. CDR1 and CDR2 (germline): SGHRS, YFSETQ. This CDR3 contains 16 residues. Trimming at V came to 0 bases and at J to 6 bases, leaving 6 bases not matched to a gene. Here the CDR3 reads CASSLATSGDSDTQYF. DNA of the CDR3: TGCGCCAGCAGCTTGGCGACTAGCGGGGATTCGGATACGCAGTATTTT.

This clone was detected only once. The CDR3 DNA is TGTGCCAGCAGCCCCCGGCTAGCGAATTCTTTGGAGACCCAGTACTTC. Its protein product is CASSPRLANSLETQYF. The V and J genes are TRBV5-4 and TRBJ2-5; D is perhaps TRBD2 (6 bases). CDR1 is SGHNT, CDR2 YYREEE, per germline (reference sequence). This CDR3 comprises 16 residues. Trimming cost V 4 bases and J 5 bases, with 21 bases left between them.

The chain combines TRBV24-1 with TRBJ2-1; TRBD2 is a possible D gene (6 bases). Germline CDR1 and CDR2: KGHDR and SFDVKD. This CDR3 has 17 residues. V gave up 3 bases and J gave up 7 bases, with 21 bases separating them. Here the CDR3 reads CATSDPRRVAERNEQFF. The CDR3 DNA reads TGTGCCACCAGTGATCCCAGGAGGGTAGCGGAGAGGAATGAGCAGTTCTTC.

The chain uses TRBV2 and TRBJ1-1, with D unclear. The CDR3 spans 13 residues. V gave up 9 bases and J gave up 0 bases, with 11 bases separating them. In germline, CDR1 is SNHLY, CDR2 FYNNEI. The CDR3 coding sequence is TGTGCCAGTACCCAGGAGGTGAACACTGAAGCTTTCTTT. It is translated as CASTQEVNTEAFF.

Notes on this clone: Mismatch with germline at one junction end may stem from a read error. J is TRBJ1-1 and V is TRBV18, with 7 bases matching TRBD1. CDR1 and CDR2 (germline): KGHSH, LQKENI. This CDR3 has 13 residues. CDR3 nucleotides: TGTGCCAGCTCCCAGGGGGAGAACGCTGAAGCTTTCTTT. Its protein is CASSQGENAEAFF.

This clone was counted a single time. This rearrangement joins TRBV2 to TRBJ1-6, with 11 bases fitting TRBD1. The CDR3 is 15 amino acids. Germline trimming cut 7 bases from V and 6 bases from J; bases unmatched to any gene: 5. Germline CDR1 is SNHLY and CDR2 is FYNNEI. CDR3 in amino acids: CASTKGTGGNSPLHF. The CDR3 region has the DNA TGTGCCAGCACCAAAGGGACAGGGGGTAATTCACCCCTCCACTTT.

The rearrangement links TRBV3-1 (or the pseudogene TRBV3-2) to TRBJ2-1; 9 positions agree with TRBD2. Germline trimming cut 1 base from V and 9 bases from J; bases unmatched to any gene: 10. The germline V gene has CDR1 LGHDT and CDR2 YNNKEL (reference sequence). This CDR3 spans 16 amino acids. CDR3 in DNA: TGTGCCAGCAGCCAAGTGTGGCTAGCGGGAAAGGGTGAGCAGTTCTTC. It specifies CASSQVWLAGKGEQFF.

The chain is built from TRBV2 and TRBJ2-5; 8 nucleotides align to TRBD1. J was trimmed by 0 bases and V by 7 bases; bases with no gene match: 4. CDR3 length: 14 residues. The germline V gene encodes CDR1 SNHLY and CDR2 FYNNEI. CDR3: CASNPQGDQETQYF. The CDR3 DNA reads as TGTGCCAGCAATCCACAGGGGGACCAAGAGACCCAGTACTTC. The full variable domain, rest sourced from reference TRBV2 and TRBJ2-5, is EPEVTQTPSHQVTQMGQEVILRCVPISNHLYFYWYRQILGQKVEFLVSFYNNEISEKSEIFDDQFSVERPDGSNFTLKIRSTKLEDSAMYFCASNPQGDQETQYFGPGTRLLVL.